This TCR beta chain is drawn from a study of cytomegalovirus exposure and HLA in healthy donors. Study observations and caveats: An observed cluster of highly shared sequence variants was recorded as a likely sequencing artifact. Cytomegalovirus-associated TCR beta chains were listed, numbering 150 to 200.

The PCR employed 60 Vbeta primers together with 13 Jbeta primers. Repertoires were generated with immunoSEQ multiplex PCR, while TCRdb's copy carries only in-frame clones and drops some. This sample yields a few hundred thousand clones, of which about nine tenths are seen a single time; less than 2% belongs to the top ten. Turning to this clone: The antigen remains unidentified.

CDR1 and CDR2 (germline): MNHNY, SVGAGI (reference sequence). CDR3 length: 13 amino acids. Trimming at V came to 6 bases and at J to 4 bases, leaving 1 base not matched to a gene. The chain has TRBV6-6 and TRBJ1-1, with 11 bases matching TRBD1. This TCR was recovered from a girl aged 2-9 years in good health and CMV-seronegative. Sample: PBMCs. The CDR3 nucleotides read TGTGCCAGCAGAGGACAGGGGGCCACTGAAGCTTTCTTT. This encodes CASRGQGATEAFF.